This TCR beta chain was found in a study of T cells in Graves' hyperthyroidism and ophthalmopathy. General study points: Model predictions of ophthalmopathy came a median approximately 6 months before onset.

PBMCs were sourced from about 10 ml fresh peripheral blood. This CDR3 has 16 amino acids. With V trimmed by 3 bases and J by 3 bases, 5 bases remained unmatched. Germline V gives CDR1 LGHDT, CDR2 YNNKEL (reference sequence). Regions amplified from RNA transcripts were the TCR beta CDR3 regions. TCR CDR3 regions were first amplified by RT-PCR with HTBI primers. TCRdb recomputed calls from the multiplex PCR reads with MiXCR, one row per CDR3 protein. The data show 250,000 to 400,000 distinct CDR3 sequences, about an eighth seen once. Concerning this clonotype: Its target is unknown.

The specimen was blood. The rearrangement joins TRBV3-1 to TRBJ1-5; 10 positions match TRBD1. This TCR came from a woman between 40 and 50 years old with Graves' ophthalmopathy. CDR3 nucleotides: TGTGCCAGCAGCCATTCCGGGACAGGGGACAATCAGCCCCAGCATTTT. It is translated as CASSHSGTGDNQPQHF.